These T cell receptor beta chains were read from a single sample in a study of Graves' ophthalmopathy and Graves' hyperthyroidism. TCRdb re-called the multiplex PCR reads through MiXCR, storing one row per CDR3 protein. The sample yields 500,000 to 800,000 distinct CDR3 sequences, about 41% seen once. The sequenced sample was peripheral blood. The receptors shown here come from an adult man with Graves' ophthalmopathy. CDR3s include the opening cysteine and the closing phenylalanine or tryptophan. D genes are given only for firm matches. The size entry is marked missing in some rows and otherwise reads once, few, many or a size class.

v_gene	j_gene	d_gene	abundance	CDR3aa	CDR3nt
TRBV7-9	TRBJ1-5	NA	many	CASSFWGDDNQPQHF	TGTGCCAGCAGCTTTTGGGGTGATGACAATCAGCCCCAGCATTTT
TRBV7-9	TRBJ2-5	NA	many	CASSNQDNHPETQYF	TGTGCCAGCAGCAACCAGGACAACCATCCGGAGACCCAGTACTTC
TRBV15	TRBJ2-7	TRBD2	NA	CATGPGSGTGELYF	TGTGCCACCGGCCCCGGGAGCGGGACCGGGGAGCTGTACTTC
TRBV5-1	TRBJ1-2	NA	NA	CASRVGVNYGYTF	TGCGCCAGCAGGGTTGGGGTTAACTATGGCTACACCTTC
TRBV19	TRBJ1-5	NA	many	CASSSLSESQPQHF	TGTGCCAGTAGCAGCCTGTCAGAGTCCCAGCCCCAGCATTTT
TRBV2	TRBJ1-5	NA	NA	CASTDGNQPQHF	TGTGCCAGCACTGACGGCAATCAGCCCCAGCATTTT
TRBV2	TRBJ2-7	NA	many	CASRRDKQYF	TGTGCCAGCAGGCGGGATAAGCAGTACTTC
TRBV5-1	TRBJ1-5	NA	NA	CASSLNPTGASNQPQHF	TGCGCCAGCAGCCTCAACCCGACAGGAGCCAGCAATCAGCCCCAGCATTTT
TRBV5-4	TRBJ2-7	NA	few	CTSSHGQFSSYEQYF	TGTACCAGCAGCCATGGACAGTTTAGCTCCTACGAGCAGTACTTC
TRBV20-1	TRBJ1-2	NA	many	CSARGGQSSYTF	TGCAGTGCTAGGGGCGGACAGAGTAGCTACACCTTC
TRBV20-1	TRBJ2-7	NA	many	CSACYRGILASEQYF	TGCAGTGCTTGTTACCGGGGAATCCTAGCCTCCGAGCAGTACTTC
TRBV7-9	TRBJ1-1	NA	many	CASSLNTEAFF	TGTGCCAGCAGTTTGAACACTGAAGCTTTCTTT
TRBV11-1	TRBJ2-7	NA	NA	CASSQDRGYNEQYF	TGTGCCAGCAGCCAAGATCGGGGTTACAATGAGCAGTACTTC
TRBV9	TRBJ1-1	NA	NA	CASSLVSAGTEAFF	TGTGCCAGCAGTTTAGTCTCGGCGGGCACTGAAGCTTTCTTT
TRBV20-1	TRBJ1-2	NA	many	CSAREDDHPTYGYTF	TGCAGTGCTAGAGAGGACGACCACCCCACCTATGGCTACACCTTC
TRBV20-1	TRBJ2-6	NA	many	CSAPGAGSSGANVLTF	TGCAGTGCCCCCGGTGCGGGGAGCTCTGGGGCCAACGTCCTGACTTTC
TRBV10-2	TRBJ1-5	NA	NA	CASNRDGNSNQPQHF	TGTGCCAGCAATCGGGACGGTAATAGCAATCAGCCCCAGCATTTT
TRBV2	TRBJ2-6	TRBD1	NA	CASSRDRGAGANVLTF	TGTGCCAGCAGTCGAGACAGGGGGGCTGGGGCCAACGTCCTGACTTTC